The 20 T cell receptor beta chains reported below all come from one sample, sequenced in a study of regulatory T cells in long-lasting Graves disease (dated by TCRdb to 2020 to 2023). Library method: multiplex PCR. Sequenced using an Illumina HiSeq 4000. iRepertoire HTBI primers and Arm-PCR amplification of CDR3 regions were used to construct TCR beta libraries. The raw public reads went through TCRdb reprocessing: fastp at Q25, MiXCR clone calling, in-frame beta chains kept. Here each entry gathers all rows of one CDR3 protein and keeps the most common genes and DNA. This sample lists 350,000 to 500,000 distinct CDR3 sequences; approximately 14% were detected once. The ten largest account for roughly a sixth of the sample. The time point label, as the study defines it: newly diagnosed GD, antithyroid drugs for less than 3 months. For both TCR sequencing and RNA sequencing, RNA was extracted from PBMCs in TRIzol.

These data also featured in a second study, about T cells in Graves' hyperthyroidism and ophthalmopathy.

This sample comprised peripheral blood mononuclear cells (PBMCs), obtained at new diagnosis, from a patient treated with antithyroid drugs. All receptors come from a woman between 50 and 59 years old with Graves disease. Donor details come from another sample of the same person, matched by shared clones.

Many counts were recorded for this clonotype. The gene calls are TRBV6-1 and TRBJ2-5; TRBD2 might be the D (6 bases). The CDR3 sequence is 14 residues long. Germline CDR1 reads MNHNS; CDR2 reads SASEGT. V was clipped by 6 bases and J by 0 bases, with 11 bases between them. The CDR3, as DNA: TGTGCCAGCAGCAATGGGAGGTACCAAGAGACCCAGTACTTC. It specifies CASSNGRYQETQYF.

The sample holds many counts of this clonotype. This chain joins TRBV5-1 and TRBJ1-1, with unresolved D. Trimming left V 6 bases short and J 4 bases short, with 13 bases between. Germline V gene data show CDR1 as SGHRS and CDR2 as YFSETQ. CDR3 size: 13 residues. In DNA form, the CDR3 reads TGCGCCAGCAACCAGTTAGAGGGCACTGAAGCTTTCTTT. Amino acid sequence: CASNQLEGTEAFF.

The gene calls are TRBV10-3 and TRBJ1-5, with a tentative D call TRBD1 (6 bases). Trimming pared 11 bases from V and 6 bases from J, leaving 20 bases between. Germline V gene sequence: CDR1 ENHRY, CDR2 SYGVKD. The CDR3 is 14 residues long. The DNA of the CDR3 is TGTGCCGCAGCGGCGAGGACAGAGAGTCAGCCCCAGCATTTT. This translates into CAAAARTESQPQHF.

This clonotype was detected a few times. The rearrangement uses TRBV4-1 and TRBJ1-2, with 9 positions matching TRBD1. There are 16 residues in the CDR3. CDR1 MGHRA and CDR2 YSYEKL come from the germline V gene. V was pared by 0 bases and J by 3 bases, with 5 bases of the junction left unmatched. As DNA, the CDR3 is TGCGCCAGCAGCCAAGAGGGGACAGGGTCTGACTATGGCTACACCTTC. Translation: CASSQEGTGSDYGYTF.

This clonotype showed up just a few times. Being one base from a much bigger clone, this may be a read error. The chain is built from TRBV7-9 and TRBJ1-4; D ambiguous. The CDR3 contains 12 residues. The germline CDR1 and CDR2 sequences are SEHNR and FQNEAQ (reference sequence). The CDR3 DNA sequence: TGTGCCAGCGGCTTACACTCTGAAAAACTGTTTTTT. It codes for CASGLHSEKLFF.

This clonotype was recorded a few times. CDR3 protein: CASSLIPLVGQFF. Here the CDR3 DNA reads TGTGCCAGCAGCCTGATACCCCTAGTGGGGCAGTTCTTC. The chain recombines TRBV7-9 with TRBJ2-1, with D unresolved. The CDR3 has 13 amino acids. Germline V gene lookup returns CDR1 SEHNR and CDR2 FQNEAQ (reference sequence). Trimming stripped 5 bases from V and 12 bases from J, with 17 bases between. Full variable domain (remainder filled in from reference TRBV7-9 and TRBJ2-1): DTGVSQNPRHKITKRGQNVTFRCDPISEHNRLYWYRQTLGQGPEFLTYFQNEAQLEKSRLLSDRFSAERPKGSFSTLEIQRTEQGDSAMYLCASSLIPLVGQFFGPGTRLTVL.

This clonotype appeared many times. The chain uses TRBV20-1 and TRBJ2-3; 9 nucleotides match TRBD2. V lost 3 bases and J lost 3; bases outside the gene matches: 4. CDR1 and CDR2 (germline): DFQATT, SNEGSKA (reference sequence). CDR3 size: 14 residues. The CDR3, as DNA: TGCAGTGCTAGCGACACTAGCGGGACAGATACGCAGTATTTT. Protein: CSASDTSGTDTQYF.

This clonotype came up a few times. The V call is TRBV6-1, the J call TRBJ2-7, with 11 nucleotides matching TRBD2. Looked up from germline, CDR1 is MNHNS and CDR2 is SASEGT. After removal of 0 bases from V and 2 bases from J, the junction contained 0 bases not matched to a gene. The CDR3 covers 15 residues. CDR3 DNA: TGTGCCAGCAGTGAAGCTAGCGGGGGGGCCTACGAGCAGTACTTC. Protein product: CASSEASGGAYEQYF.

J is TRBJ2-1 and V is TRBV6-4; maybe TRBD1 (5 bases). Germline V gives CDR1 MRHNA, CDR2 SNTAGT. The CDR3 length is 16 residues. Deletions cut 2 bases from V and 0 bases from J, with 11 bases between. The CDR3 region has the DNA TGTGCCAGCAGTGACAGTGGGGCTGCCTCCTACAATGAGCAGTTCTTC. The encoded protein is CASSDSGAASYNEQFF.

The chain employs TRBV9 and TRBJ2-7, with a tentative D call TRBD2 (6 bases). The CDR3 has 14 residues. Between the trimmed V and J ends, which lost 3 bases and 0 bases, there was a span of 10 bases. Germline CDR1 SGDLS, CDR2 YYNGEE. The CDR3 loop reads CASSAAGLSYEQYF. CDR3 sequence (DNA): TGTGCCAGCAGCGCCGCGGGACTCTCCTACGAGCAGTACTTC.

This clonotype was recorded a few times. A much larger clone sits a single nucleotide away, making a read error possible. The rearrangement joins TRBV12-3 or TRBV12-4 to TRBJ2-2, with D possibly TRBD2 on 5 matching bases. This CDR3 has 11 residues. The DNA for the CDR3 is TGTGCCAGCAGTCGCTACGGGGAGCGGTTTTTT. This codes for CASSRYGERFF.

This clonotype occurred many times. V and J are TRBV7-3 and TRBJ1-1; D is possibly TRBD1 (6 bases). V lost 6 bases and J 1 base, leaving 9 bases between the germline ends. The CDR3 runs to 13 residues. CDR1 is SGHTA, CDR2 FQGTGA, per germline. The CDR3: CASRGAANTEAFF. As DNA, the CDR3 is TGTGCCAGCAGGGGGGCGGCGAACACTGAAGCTTTCTTT.

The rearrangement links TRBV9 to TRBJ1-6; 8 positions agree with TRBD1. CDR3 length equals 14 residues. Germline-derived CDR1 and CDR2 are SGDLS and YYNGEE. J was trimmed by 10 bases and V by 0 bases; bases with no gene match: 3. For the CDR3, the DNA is TGTGCCAGCAGCGTAGAGTCAGGGGGCTCACCCCTCCACTTT. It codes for CASSVESGGSPLHF.

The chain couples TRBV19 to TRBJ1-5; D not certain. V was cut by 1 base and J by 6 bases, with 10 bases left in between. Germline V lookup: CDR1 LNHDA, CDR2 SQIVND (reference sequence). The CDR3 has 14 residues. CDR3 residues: CASSIVLLGQPQHF. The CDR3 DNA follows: TGTGCCAGTAGTATAGTATTATTGGGTCAGCCCCAGCATTTT.

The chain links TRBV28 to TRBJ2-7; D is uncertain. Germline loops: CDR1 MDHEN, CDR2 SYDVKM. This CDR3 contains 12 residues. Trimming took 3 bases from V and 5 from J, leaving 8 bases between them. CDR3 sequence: CASSFLLHEQYF. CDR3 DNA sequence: TGTGCCAGCAGTTTTTTACTCCACGAGCAGTACTTC.

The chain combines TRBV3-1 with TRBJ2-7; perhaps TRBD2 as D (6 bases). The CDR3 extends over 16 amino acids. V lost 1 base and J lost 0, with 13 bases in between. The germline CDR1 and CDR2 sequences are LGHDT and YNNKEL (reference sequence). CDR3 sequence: CASSQVPTGLSYEQYF. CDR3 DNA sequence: TGTGCCAGCAGCCAAGTCCCAACGGGACTCTCCTACGAGCAGTACTTC.

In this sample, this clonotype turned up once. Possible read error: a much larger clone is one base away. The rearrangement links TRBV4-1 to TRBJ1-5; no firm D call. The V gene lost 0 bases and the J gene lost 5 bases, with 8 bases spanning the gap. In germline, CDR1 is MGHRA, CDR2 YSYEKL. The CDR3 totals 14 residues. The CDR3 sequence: CASSQETKDQPQHF. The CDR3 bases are TGCGCCAGCAGCCAAGAGACGAAAGATCAGCCCCAGCATTTT.

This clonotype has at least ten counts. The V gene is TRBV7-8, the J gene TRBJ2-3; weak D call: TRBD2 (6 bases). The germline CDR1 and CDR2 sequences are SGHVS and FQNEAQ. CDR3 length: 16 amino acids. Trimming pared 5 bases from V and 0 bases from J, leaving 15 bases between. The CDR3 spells CASSPGLSGSTDTQYF. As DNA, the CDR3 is TGTGCCAGCAGCCCGGGTTTGAGCGGGAGCACAGATACGCAGTATTTT.

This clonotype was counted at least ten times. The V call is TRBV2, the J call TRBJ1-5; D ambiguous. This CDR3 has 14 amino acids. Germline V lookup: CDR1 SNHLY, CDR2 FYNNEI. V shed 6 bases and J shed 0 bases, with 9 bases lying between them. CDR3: CASRGQNSNQPQHF. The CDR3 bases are TGTGCCAGCAGGGGCCAAAATAGCAATCAGCCCCAGCATTTT.

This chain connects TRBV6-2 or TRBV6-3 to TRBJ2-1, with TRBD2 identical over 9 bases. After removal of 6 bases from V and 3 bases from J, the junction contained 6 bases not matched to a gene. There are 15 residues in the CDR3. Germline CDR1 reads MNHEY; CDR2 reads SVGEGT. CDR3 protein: CASSLAGVGYNEQFF. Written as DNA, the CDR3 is TGTGCCAGCAGCTTAGCGGGAGTAGGCTACAATGAGCAGTTCTTC.